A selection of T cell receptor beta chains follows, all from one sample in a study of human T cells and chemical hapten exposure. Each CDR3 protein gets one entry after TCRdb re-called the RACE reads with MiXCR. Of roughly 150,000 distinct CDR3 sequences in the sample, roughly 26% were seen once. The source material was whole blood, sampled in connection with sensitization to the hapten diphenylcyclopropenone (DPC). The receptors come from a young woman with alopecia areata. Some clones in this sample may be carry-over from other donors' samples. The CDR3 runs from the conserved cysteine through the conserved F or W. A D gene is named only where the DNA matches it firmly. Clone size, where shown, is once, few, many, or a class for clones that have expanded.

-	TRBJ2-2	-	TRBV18	CASSPGGDTGELFF	TGTGCCAGCTCACCAGGCGGGGACACCGGGGAGCTGTTTTTT
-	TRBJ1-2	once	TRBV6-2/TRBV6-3	CASSYEGDGYTF	TGTGCCAGCAGTTATGAGGGCGATGGCTACACCTTC
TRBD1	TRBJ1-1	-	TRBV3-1	CASGGKQGAGTEAFF	TGTGCCAGCGGGGGAAAACAGGGGGCTGGCACTGAAGCTTTCTTT
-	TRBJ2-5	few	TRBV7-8	CASSLALRRQETQYF	TGTGCCAGCAGCTTAGCTTTACGCAGACAAGAGACCCAGTACTTC
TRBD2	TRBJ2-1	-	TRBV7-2	CASSASGSVYNEQFF	TGTGCCAGCAGCGCTAGCGGGAGTGTCTACAATGAGCAGTTCTTC
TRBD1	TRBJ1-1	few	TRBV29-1	CSVSDRVNTEAFF	TGCAGCGTGTCTGACAGGGTAAACACTGAAGCTTTCTTT
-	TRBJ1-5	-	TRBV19	CASSIAPSSGYQPQHF	TGTGCCAGTAGTATAGCCCCCTCGTCAGGGTATCAGCCCCAGCATTTT
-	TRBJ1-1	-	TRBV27	CASSESGYEAFF	TGTGCCAGCAGCGAGAGCGGCTATGAAGCTTTCTTT
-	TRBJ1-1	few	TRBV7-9	CASSLRFGGGTEAFF	TGTGCCAGCAGTCTAAGATTCGGTGGCGGCACTGAAGCTTTCTTT
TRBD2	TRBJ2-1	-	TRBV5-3	CARSLEMGLAGEPETYNEQFF	TGTGCCAGAAGCTTGGAAATGGGACTAGCGGGAGAGCCGGAAACCTACAATGAGCAGTTCTTC
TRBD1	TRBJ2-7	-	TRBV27	CASSPPQGVTYEQYF	TGTGCCAGCAGTCCCCCCCAGGGGGTGACCTACGAGCAGTACTTC
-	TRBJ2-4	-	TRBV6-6	CASSYSSTDANIQYF	TGTGCCAGCAGTTACTCGAGTACAGACGCAAACATTCAGTACTTC
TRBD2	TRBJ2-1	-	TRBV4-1	CASSQEARTSYLNEQFF	TGCGCCAGCAGCCAAGAGGCGCGGACTAGCTACTTAAATGAGCAGTTCTTC
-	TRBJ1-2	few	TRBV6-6	CASRKPNYGYTF	TGTGCCAGCCGGAAACCTAACTATGGCTACACCTTC
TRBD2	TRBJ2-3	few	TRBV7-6	CASSSTGPLGLAGGPTDTQYF	TGTGCCAGCAGCTCTACAGGGCCGTTAGGACTAGCGGGAGGGCCCACAGATACGCAGTATTTT
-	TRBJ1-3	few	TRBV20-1	CSGISGNTIYF	TGCAGTGGGATCTCTGGAAACACCATATATTTT
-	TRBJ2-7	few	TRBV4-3	CASSQSRGVPYEQYF	TGCGCCAGCAGCCAATCCAGGGGGGTTCCCTACGAGCAGTACTTC